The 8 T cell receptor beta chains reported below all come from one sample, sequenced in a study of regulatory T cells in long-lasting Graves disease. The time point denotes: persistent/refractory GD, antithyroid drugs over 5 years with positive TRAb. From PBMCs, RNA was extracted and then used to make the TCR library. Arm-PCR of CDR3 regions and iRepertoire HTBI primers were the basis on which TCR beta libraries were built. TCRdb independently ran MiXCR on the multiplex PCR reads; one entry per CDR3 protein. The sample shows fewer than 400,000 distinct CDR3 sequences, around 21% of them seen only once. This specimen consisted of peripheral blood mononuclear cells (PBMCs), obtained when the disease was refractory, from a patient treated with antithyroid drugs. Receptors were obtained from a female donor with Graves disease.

The CDR3 here is CASSLSQGANEKLFF. The CDR3 coding sequence is TGTGCCAGCAGCTTATCTCAGGGGGCTAATGAAAAACTGTTTTTT. The gene calls are TRBV11-2 and TRBJ1-4, with 7 bases fitting TRBD1. Germline CDR1 and CDR2: SGHAT and FQNNGV. This CDR3 comprises 15 residues. With V trimmed by 2 bases and J by 3 bases, 3 bases remained unmatched.

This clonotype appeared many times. CDR3 sequence: CSASFPRGPNTEAFF. DNA for the CDR3: TGCAGTGCGTCATTCCCCAGGGGACCAAACACTGAAGCTTTCTTT. V and J are TRBV20-1 and TRBJ1-1; TRBD1 is a possible D gene (6 bases). This CDR3 comprises 15 residues. Germline CDR1 and CDR2: DFQATT and SNEGSKA (reference sequence). The V and J ends lost 6 bases and 2 bases respectively, with 19 bases between them.

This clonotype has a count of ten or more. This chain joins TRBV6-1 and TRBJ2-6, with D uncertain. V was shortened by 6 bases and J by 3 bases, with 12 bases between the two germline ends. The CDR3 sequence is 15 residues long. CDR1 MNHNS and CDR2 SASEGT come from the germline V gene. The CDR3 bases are TGTGCCAGCAGCCAAGTGCCAGTTGGGGCCAACGTCCTGACTTTC. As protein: CASSQVPVGANVLTF.

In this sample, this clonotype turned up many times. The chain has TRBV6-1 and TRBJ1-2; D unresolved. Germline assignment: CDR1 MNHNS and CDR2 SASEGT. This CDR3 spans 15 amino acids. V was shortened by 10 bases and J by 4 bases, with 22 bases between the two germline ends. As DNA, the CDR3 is TGTGCCACCACGGTTCGTCGGGCAGGCCTCTATGGCTACACCTTC. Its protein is CATTVRRAGLYGYTF.

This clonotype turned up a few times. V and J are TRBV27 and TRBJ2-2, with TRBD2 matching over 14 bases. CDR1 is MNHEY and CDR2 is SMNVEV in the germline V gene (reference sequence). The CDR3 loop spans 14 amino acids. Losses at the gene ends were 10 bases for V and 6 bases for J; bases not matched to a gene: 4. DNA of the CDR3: TGTGCCACCAGACTAGCGGGAGGGCCCGGGGAGCTGTTTTTT. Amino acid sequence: CATRLAGGPGELFF.

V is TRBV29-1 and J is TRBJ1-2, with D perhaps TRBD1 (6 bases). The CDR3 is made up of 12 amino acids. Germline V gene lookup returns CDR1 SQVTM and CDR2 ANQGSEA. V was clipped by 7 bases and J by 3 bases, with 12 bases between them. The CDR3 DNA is TGCAGCGCAGTCGGGGGCGACTATGGCTACACCTTC. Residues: CSAVGGDYGYTF. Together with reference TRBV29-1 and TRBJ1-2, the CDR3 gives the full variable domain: SAVISQKPSRDICQRGTSLTIQCQVDSQVTMMFWYRQQPGQSLTLIATANQGSEATYESGFVIDKFPISRPNLTFSTLTVSNMSPEDSSIYLCSAVGGDYGYTFGSGTRLTVV.

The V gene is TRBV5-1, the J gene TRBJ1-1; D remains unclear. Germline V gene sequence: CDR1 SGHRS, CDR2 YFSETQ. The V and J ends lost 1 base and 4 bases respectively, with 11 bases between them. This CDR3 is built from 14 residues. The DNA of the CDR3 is TGCGCCAGCAGCTTGAGTGTCGGGATCACTGAAGCTTTCTTT. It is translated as CASSLSVGITEAFF.

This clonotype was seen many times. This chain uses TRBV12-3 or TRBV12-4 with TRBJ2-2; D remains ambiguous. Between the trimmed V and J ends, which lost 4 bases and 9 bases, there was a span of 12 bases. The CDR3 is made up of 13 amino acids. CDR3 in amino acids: CASSYLGFRELFF. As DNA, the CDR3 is TGTGCCAGCAGTTATCTGGGTTTTCGGGAGCTGTTTTTT.